This passage covers 2 T cell receptor beta chains from one sample sequenced in a study of control samples from healthy donors and cancer patients. Assay: immunoSEQ multiplex PCR; the TCRdb copy retains only in-frame clones and omits some. There are 75,000 to 95,000 clones in the sample; roughly 88% occur only once, and 5.7% lies in the top ten. Source material: blood. All receptors derive from a woman in her forties or fifties in good health.

The gene calls are TRBV9 and TRBJ2-7; D is unclear. Between the trimmed V and J ends, which lost 4 bases and 1 base, there was a span of 12 bases. This CDR3 comprises 14 residues. Per the germline V gene, CDR1 is SGDLS and CDR2 is YYNGEE. In nucleotides, the CDR3 is TGTGCCAGCAGCCAACAGAGCGTATCCTACGAGCAGTACTTC. Translating gives CASSQQSVSYEQYF. Together with reference TRBV9 and TRBJ2-7, the CDR3 gives the full variable domain: DSGVTQTPKHLITATGQRVTLRCSPRSGDLSVYWYQQSLDQGLQFLIQYYNGEERAKGNILERFSAQQFPDLHSELNLSSLELGDSALYFCASSQQSVSYEQYFGPGTRLTVT.

The V gene is TRBV3-1 (or the pseudogene TRBV3-2), the J gene TRBJ1-1; 8 bases are a match to TRBD1. Germline V gene lookup returns CDR1 LGHDT and CDR2 YNNKEL (reference sequence). This CDR3 has 15 residues. V was pared by 4 bases and J by 4 bases, with 8 bases of the junction left unmatched. This chain's CDR3 is CASSRMTGVVTEAFF. In DNA, the CDR3 is TGTGCCAGCAGCCGTATGACAGGGGTAGTCACTGAAGCTTTCTTT.